The following is a TCR beta chain sequence with its context. This entry comes from a study of blood T cell repertoires in COVID-19. Looked up from germline, CDR1 is SGHVS and CDR2 is FQNEAQ. V trimming: 1 base; J trimming: 1 base; junction bases outside the gene matches: 3. This CDR3 has 15 amino acids. Sequencing used immunoSEQ multiplex PCR; TCRdb keeps in-frame clones, though not all of them. The sample yields 30,000 to 45,000 clones, 85% to 90% seen once. The sequenced material came from peripheral blood. The chain combines TRBV7-8 with TRBJ2-7; TRBD1 aligns across 8 bases. The clonotype comes from a woman in her 70s with active COVID-19. The CDR3 spells CASSLVRGPSYEQYF. In nucleotides, the CDR3 is TGTGCCAGCAGCTTAGTCAGGGGGCCTTCCTACGAGCAGTACTTC.